This is a list of T cell receptor beta chains from one sample in a study of blood T cells in healthy people across ages. TCRdb ran MiXCR on the 5' RACE reads and lists one entry per CDR3 protein. The data contain around 1,100,000 distinct CDR3 sequences, 35% to 40% of them singletons. Sequenced: blood. The receptors stem from a man between 18 and 29 years old in good health. The CDR3 runs from the conserved cysteine through the conserved F or W. The D gene is left open where the match is weak. A clone size is listed for some rows: how often the clone was seen (once, few, many), or a class if it is expanded.

>-|-|11|TRBJ1-2|TRBV7-9
CASSPSQGYTF
TGTGCCAGCAGTCCCAGTCAGGGCTACACCTTC
>TRBD2|few|16|TRBJ2-1|TRBV7-3
CASSLTGGGTYNEQFF
TGTGCCAGCAGCTTAACGGGCGGGGGAACCTACAATGAGCAGTTCTTC
>-|few|16|TRBJ2-7|TRBV20-1
CSARDKMATRTYEQYF
TGCAGTGCTAGAGATAAAATGGCCACCAGAACGTACGAGCAGTACTTC
>-|few|14|TRBJ2-5|TRBV4-3
CASSQGWGQETQYF
TGCGCCAGCAGCCAAGGGTGGGGACAAGAGACCCAGTACTTC
>-|few|15|TRBJ1-2|TRBV4-1
CASSQSTDWSYGYTF
TGCGCCAGCAGCCAATCTACGGACTGGAGCTATGGCTACACCTTC
>-|-|13|TRBJ2-7|TRBV3-1
CASSQVQVDEQYF
TGTGCCAGCAGCCAAGTCCAGGTGGACGAGCAGTACTTC
>-|once|17|TRBJ1-5|TRBV20-1
CSARGLGLRDSNQPQHF
TGCAGTGCTAGAGGCTTAGGGCTAAGAGATAGTAATCAGCCCCAGCATTTT
>TRBD1|-|16|TRBJ2-1|TRBV20-1
CSARVSDREGSNEQFF
TGCAGTGCTAGAGTCTCGGACAGGGAAGGGTCCAATGAGCAGTTCTTC
>-|-|14|TRBJ2-2|TRBV20-1
CSAKEWPNTGELFF
TGCAGTGCTAAGGAATGGCCTAACACCGGGGAGCTGTTTTTT
>-|-|15|TRBJ2-2|TRBV5-1
CASMDPGTNTGELFF
TGCGCCAGCATGGACCCAGGGACGAACACCGGGGAGCTGTTTTTT
>-|-|16|TRBJ2-3|TRBV27
CASSLGPTGGADTQYF
TGTGCCAGCAGTTTGGGGCCCACCGGTGGGGCAGATACGCAGTATTTT
>TRBD2|-|16|TRBJ2-5|TRBV29-1
CSVDGTSGGSRVTQYF
TGCAGCGTAGACGGGACTAGCGGGGGCAGTCGGGTGACCCAGTACTTC
>-|-|17|TRBJ2-2|TRBV5-5
CASSLALMTENTGELFF
TGTGCCAGCAGCTTGGCCTTGATGACAGAAAACACCGGGGAGCTGTTTTTT
>-|few|14|TRBJ2-1|TRBV6-6
CASSVFSSYNEQFF
TGTGCCAGCAGTGTATTCAGTTCCTACAATGAGCAGTTCTTC
>-|few|14|TRBJ1-2|TRBV4-3
CASSPDSSNYGYTF
TGCGCCAGCAGCCCAGACAGTTCTAACTATGGCTACACCTTC
>TRBD2|few|15|TRBJ2-5|TRBV2
CASSESAGGPETQYF
TGTGCCAGCAGTGAATCGGCGGGGGGGCCGGAGACCCAGTACTTC
>TRBD2|-|17|TRBJ2-1|TRBV6-2/TRBV6-3
CASSYSGLAGGLNGQFF
TGTGCCAGCAGTTACTCGGGACTAGCGGGGGGCCTCAATGGGCAGTTCTTC
>-|-|15|TRBJ1-3|TRBV5-4
CASSSRTASGNTIYF
TGTGCCAGCAGCTCTAGGACAGCCTCTGGAAACACCATATATTTT
>-|-|11|TRBJ2-7|TRBV20-1
CSARTEHEQYF
TGCAGTGCTAGGACGGAGCACGAGCAGTACTTC
>-|-|16|TRBJ2-5|TRBV6-1
CASSAQGPNSYNEQYF
TGTGCCAGCAGTGCCCAGGGCCCAAACTCCTACAATGAGCAGTACTTC
>-|few|14|TRBJ1-4|TRBV7-6
CASSVRGNNEKLFF
TGTGCCAGCAGCGTAAGGGGTAACAATGAAAAACTGTTTTTT
>-|-|16|TRBJ1-2|TRBV20-1
CSARDLESASTYGYTF
TGCAGTGCTAGAGATCTCGAATCGGCGTCGACCTATGGCTACACCTTC
>TRBD1|-|16|TRBJ1-2|TRBV11-2
CASNALGTGLDYGYTF
TGTGCCAGCAACGCCCTAGGGACAGGGCTTGACTATGGCTACACCTTC
>TRBD2|few|17|TRBJ2-1|TRBV5-1
CASSLDPSGYSYNEQFF
TGCGCCAGCAGCTTGGATCCTAGCGGGTACTCCTACAATGAGCAGTTCTTC
>-|few|12|TRBJ2-3|TRBV6-5
CASSGDEDTQYF
TGTGCCAGCAGCGGGGACGAAGATACGCAGTATTTT
>-|-|12|TRBJ2-7|TRBV9
CASSVDGREQYF
TGTGCCAGCAGCGTAGACGGGCGCGAGCAGTACTTC
>TRBD2|-|16|TRBJ2-3|TRBV12-3/TRBV12-4
CASSSGLAGDTDTQYF
TGTGCCAGCAGTTCTGGACTAGCGGGGGACACAGATACGCAGTATTTT
>-|once|15|TRBJ2-2|TRBV5-1
CASSANTDSTGELFF
TGCGCCAGCAGCGCGAATACTGACAGCACCGGGGAGCTGTTTTTT
>-|-|15|TRBJ1-2|TRBV6-5
CASSYSAGRDYGYTF
TGTGCCAGCAGTTACTCGGCCGGGAGAGACTATGGCTACACCTTC
>-|few|16|TRBJ2-1|TRBV25-1
CASSEGRLSSYNEQFF
TGTGCCAGCAGTGAAGGGAGACTCAGCTCCTACAATGAGCAGTTCTTC
>-|-|16|TRBJ2-4|TRBV7-3
CASSPELYLAKNIQYF
TGTGCCAGCAGCCCGGAGCTCTACTTAGCCAAAAACATTCAGTACTTC
>-|-|13|TRBJ1-1|TRBV27
CASSGALRTEAFF
TGTGCCAGCAGTGGGGCGTTGCGCACTGAAGCTTTCTTT
>TRBD1|-|15|TRBJ2-3|TRBV5-1
CASSNDRDHTDTQYF
TGCGCCAGCAGCAACGACAGGGACCACACAGATACGCAGTATTTT
>-|few|14|TRBJ1-5|TRBV7-3
CASSEGDGNQPQHF
TGTGCCAGCAGCGAAGGGGACGGCAATCAGCCCCAGCATTTT
>-|-|15|TRBJ1-6|TRBV7-2
CASSPTTDRHSPLHF
TGTGCCAGCAGCCCAACAACGGACAGACATTCACCCCTCCACTTT
>TRBD1|many|14|TRBJ1-4|TRBV5-1
CASSSDRGYEKLFF
TGCGCCAGCAGCTCGGACAGGGGGTATGAAAAACTGTTTTTT
>TRBD1|many|13|TRBJ2-5|TRBV18
CASSRTGQETQYF
TGCGCCAGCAGTCGGACAGGACAAGAGACCCAGTACTTC
>-|few|13|TRBJ1-2|TRBV12-3/TRBV12-4
CASRSGGEYGYTF
TGTGCCAGCAGGTCTGGGGGGGAATATGGCTACACCTTC
>-|-|15|TRBJ1-2|TRBV5-1
CASSLAGPTNYGYTF
TGCGCCAGCAGCTTGGCAGGCCCCACGAACTATGGCTACACCTTC
>TRBD1|-|14|TRBJ2-7|TRBV12-3/TRBV12-4
CASSPRGPQEAQYF
TGTGCCAGCAGTCCTAGGGGGCCTCAGGAGGCCCAGTACTTC
>TRBD1|-|16|TRBJ1-5|TRBV7-8
CASSLDYGTGEQPQHF
TGTGCCAGCAGCTTAGATTACGGGACAGGGGAACAGCCCCAGCATTTT
>-|-|14|TRBJ1-1|TRBV12-3/TRBV12-4
CASNFRDERTEAFF
TGTGCCAGCAACTTCAGGGACGAGAGGACTGAAGCTTTCTTT
>TRBD2|-|15|TRBJ2-1|TRBV12-3/TRBV12-4
CASSSGLARYNEQFF
TGTGCCAGCAGCTCAGGACTAGCACGGTACAATGAGCAGTTCTTC
>-|-|15|TRBJ1-5|TRBV5-8
CASSYWTDSKQPQHF
TGTGCCAGCAGCTATTGGACGGATAGCAAGCAGCCCCAGCATTTT
>-|-|12|TRBJ1-2|TRBV29-1
CSVEGSSYGYTF
TGCAGCGTTGAGGGCAGCTCCTATGGCTACACCTTC
>-|-|15|TRBJ1-1|TRBV18
CASSPSQRLNTEAFF
TGTGCCAGCTCACCAAGCCAGCGGCTGAACACTGAAGCTTTCTTT
>TRBD2|-|15|TRBJ2-2|TRBV20-1
CSARGGTKNTGELFF
TGCAGTGCTAGAGGCGGGACTAAGAACACCGGGGAGCTGTTTTTT
>TRBD1|once|14|TRBJ2-3|TRBV12-3/TRBV12-4
CASSFRDREDTQYF
TGTGCCAGCAGTTTCCGGGACAGGGAAGATACGCAGTATTTT
>-|few|13|TRBJ2-2|TRBV20-1
CSAIQQNTGELFF
TGCAGTGCTATTCAGCAGAACACCGGGGAGCTGTTTTTT
>-|many|14|TRBJ1-1|TRBV4-1
CASSQDRPNTEAFF
TGCGCCAGCAGCCAAGATAGGCCGAACACTGAAGCTTTCTTT
>-|-|17|TRBJ2-7|TRBV10-3
CAISEISLGTSAYEQYF
TGTGCCATCAGTGAGATCTCCCTGGGGACATCAGCGTACGAGCAGTACTTC
>TRBD1|few|14|TRBJ2-3|TRBV6-5
CASSWGQGGDTQYF
TGTGCCAGCAGTTGGGGACAGGGCGGCGATACGCAGTATTTT
>TRBD2|few|14|TRBJ2-7|TRBV12-3/TRBV12-4
CASSASGHSYEQYF
TGTGCCAGCAGTGCTAGCGGACACTCCTACGAGCAGTACTTC